This TCR beta chain originates from a study of identical twins. Broader study findings: A lower insertion count was a feature of abundant cord blood beta clonotypes, with no such feature in memory repertoires.

Comment on this clonotype: The antigen remains unidentified.

TCRdb analysed the 5' RACE reads with MiXCR anew, one entry per CDR3 protein. This sample has fewer than 250,000 distinct CDR3 sequences, with 7.5% found just once. The same sample was also used in a study of yellow fever vaccine responses in identical twins.

The sample taken for sequencing was memory (CD45RO+) T cells sorted from blood. This sequence originates from a woman aged 18-29 years in good health.

The DNA for the CDR3 is TGTGCCAGCAGCCAGGGCCCTAGGACAAGAGGCTCGGTCGGATCCTCCCAAGAGACCCAGTACTTC. This translates into CASSQGPRTRGSVGSSQETQYF. The rearrangement joins TRBV4-2 to TRBJ2-5, with a possible D match to TRBD1 (5 bases). The CDR3 runs to 22 residues. Germline CDR1 LGHNA, CDR2 YNFKEQ. The V and J ends lost 3 bases and 1 base respectively, with 33 bases between them.